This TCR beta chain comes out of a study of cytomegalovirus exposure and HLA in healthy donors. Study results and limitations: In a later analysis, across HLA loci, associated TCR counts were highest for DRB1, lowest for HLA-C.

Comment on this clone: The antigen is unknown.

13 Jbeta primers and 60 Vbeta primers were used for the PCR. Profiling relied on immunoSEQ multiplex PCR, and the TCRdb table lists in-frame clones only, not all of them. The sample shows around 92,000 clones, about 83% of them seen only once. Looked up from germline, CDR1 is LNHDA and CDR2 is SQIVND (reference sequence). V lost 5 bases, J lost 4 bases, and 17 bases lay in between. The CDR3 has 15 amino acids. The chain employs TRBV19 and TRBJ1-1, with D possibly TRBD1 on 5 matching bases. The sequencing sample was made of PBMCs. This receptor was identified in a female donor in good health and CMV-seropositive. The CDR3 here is CASSDWGDSGTEAFF. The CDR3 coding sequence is TGTGCCAGTAGTGATTGGGGGGATTCGGGCACTGAAGCTTTCTTT. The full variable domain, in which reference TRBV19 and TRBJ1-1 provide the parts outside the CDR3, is DGGITQSPKYLFRKEGQNVTLSCEQNLNHDAMYWYRQDPGQGLRLIYYSQIVNDFQKGDIAEGYSVSREKKESFPLTVTSAQKNPTAFYLCASSDWGDSGTEAFFGQGTRLTVV.